Each of the 4 T cell receptor beta chains below was sequenced from the same sample in a study of blood T cell repertoires in COVID-19. Assay: immunoSEQ multiplex PCR; the TCRdb copy retains only in-frame clones and omits some. Among 330,000 or so clones listed, roughly 86% were seen once. The sequenced material came from peripheral blood. These receptors all come from a man aged 25 to 40 with COVID-19, enrolled during active disease.

The genes are TRBV27 and TRBJ1-2; a weak D match, TRBD1 (5 bases). The CDR3 covers 14 residues. The V end lost 4 bases, the J end lost 0 bases, and 9 bases lay between the germline ends. Germline V lookup: CDR1 MNHEY, CDR2 SMNVEV (reference sequence). The CDR3 sequence: CASSWGASNYGYTF. CDR3 bases: TGTGCCAGCAGTTGGGGCGCATCTAACTATGGCTACACCTTC.

Note on this clone: The same CDR3 also results from other DNA sequences found in this sample. The chain recombines TRBV18 with TRBJ1-1; the D gene is possibly TRBD1 (5 bases). CDR3 length: 15 amino acids. CDR1 KGHSH and CDR2 LQKENI come from the germline V gene. V lost 4 bases, J lost 1 base, and 13 bases lay in between. The DNA of the CDR3 is TGTGCCAGCTCACTGGGTGGGGCAGGGAACACTGAAGCTTTCTTT. Protein product: CASSLGGAGNTEAFF.

The V and J genes are TRBV11-2 and TRBJ2-7; unclear D gene. V shed 3 bases and J shed 0 bases, with 12 bases lying between them. The CDR3 is made up of 15 amino acids. CDR1 and CDR2 from the germline V gene are SGHAT and FQNNGV. CDR3 nucleotides: TGTGCCAGCAGCTTTTGGCACCTCCCCTCCTACGAGCAGTACTTC. Translation gives CASSFWHLPSYEQYF.

J is TRBJ2-5 and V is TRBV5-1; no definite D call. CDR1 is SGHRS and CDR2 is YFSETQ in the germline V gene. V was clipped by 2 bases and J by 2 bases, with 10 bases between them. The CDR3 spans 14 residues. DNA for the CDR3: TGCGCCAGCAGCTTCTTGATCGGGCAAGAGACCCAGTACTTC. It specifies CASSFLIGQETQYF.